This is a list of T cell receptor beta chains from one sample in a study of blood T cells in healthy people across ages. TCRdb fed the 5' RACE reads into MiXCR, producing one record per CDR3 protein. Among about 1,400,000 distinct CDR3 sequences listed, approximately 59% were seen once. Specimen: blood. Receptors were obtained from a young man in good health. The CDR3 runs from the conserved cysteine through the conserved F or W.

TRBV3-1	-	CASSQTSGTGNEQYF
TRBV14	TRBJ2-6	CASSKRQGGAGANVLTF
TRBV6-1	TRBJ1-2	CASSRSTGDDGYTF
TRBV4-3	TRBJ2-7	CASSLNPAQGYYEQYF
TRBV20-1	TRBJ2-5	CSATTGVGETQYF
TRBV27	TRBJ2-5	CASSPELGVETQYF
TRBV3-1	TRBJ2-2	CASSPRRGLNTGELFF
TRBV9	TRBJ2-1	CASNPWGLGEQFF
TRBV20-1	TRBJ1-2	CSARLGLGYGYTF
TRBV6-1	TRBJ2-3	CASKFSTDTQYF
TRBV7-9	TRBJ1-2	CASSPSPREGNGYTF
TRBV10-3	TRBJ2-5	CAISGQKYQETQYF
TRBV12-5	TRBJ1-1	CASGLGWDRRTEAFF
TRBV11-2	TRBJ2-2	CASSLSQGQGYTGELFF
TRBV6-1	TRBJ2-5	CASSEDRPGTQYF
TRBV5-1	TRBJ2-2	CASSPLAQGQAGELFF
TRBV5-1	TRBJ1-2	CASSARTVSGYTF
TRBV6-5	TRBJ1-2	CASSYDPSDYGYTF
TRBV20-1	TRBJ2-3	CSAQSPEFGTDTQYF
TRBV3-1	-	CASSPTDSGGKTQYF
TRBV16	TRBJ1-5	CASSFRSDGQPQHF
TRBV5-1	TRBJ2-7	CASSLSGGTDEQYF
TRBV7-9	TRBJ2-6	CASSFLQGGGANVLTF
TRBV27	TRBJ2-7	CASSHGSSPYEQYF
TRBV29-1	TRBJ2-4	CSVSTGGKNIQYF
TRBV5-6	TRBJ2-4	CASSLQQAFKNIQYF
TRBV29-1	TRBJ2-1	CSVEWQEQETQFF
TRBV18	TRBJ2-1	CASSPLTSGSHNEQFF
TRBV20-1	TRBJ2-4	CSAPLAGGTDEQYF
TRBV7-7	TRBJ2-1	CASSLDRELHNEQFF
TRBV5-1	TRBJ2-5	CASSLAYSQSETQYF
TRBV20-1	TRBJ2-5	CSARGGGSRQETQYF
TRBV15	TRBJ1-5	CATSRDPMYDPNQPQHF
TRBV11-1	-	CASSSPPIEQYF
TRBV6-6	TRBJ2-3	CASRILDRGTDTQYF
TRBV20-1	TRBJ2-1	CSVFGRAYMVYNEQFF
TRBV20-1	TRBJ2-7	CSADGGTGSYEQYF
TRBV7-9	TRBJ2-1	CASSLNSRRANEQFF
TRBV25-1	TRBJ2-5	CASSPGKEGTQYF
TRBV7-2	TRBJ2-1	CASSLGPKGYNEQFF
TRBV20-1	TRBJ1-4	CSASRGTGEKLFF
TRBV5-1	TRBJ2-6	CASRQWGANVLTF
TRBV20-1	TRBJ2-7	CSAHNEGQPAYEQYF
TRBV27	TRBJ1-2	CASSFRDPLRRGYTF
TRBV6-6	TRBJ2-3	CASSYLASESTDTQYF
TRBV10-2	TRBJ2-3	CASSESQGAPTDTQYF